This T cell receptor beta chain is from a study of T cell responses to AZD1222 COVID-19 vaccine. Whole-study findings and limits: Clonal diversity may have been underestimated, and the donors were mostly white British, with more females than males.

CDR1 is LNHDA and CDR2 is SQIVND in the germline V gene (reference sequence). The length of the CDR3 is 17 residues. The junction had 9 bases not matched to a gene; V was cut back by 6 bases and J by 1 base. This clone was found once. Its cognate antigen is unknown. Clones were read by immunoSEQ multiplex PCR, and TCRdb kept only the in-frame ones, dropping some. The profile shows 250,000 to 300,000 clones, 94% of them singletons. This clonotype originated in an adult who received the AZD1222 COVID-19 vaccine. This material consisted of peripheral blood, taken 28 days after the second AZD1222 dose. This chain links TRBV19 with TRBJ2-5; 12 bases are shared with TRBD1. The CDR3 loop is CASRSGQGAKSQETQYF. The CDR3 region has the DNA TGTGCCAGTAGATCGGGACAGGGGGCGAAATCCCAAGAGACCCAGTACTTC.